One and the same sample provided the 23 T cell receptor beta chains below, sequenced in a study of cytomegalovirus exposure and HLA in healthy donors. PCR involved 60 Vbeta and 13 Jbeta primers. Profiling relied on immunoSEQ multiplex PCR, and the TCRdb table lists in-frame clones only, not all of them. The sample consists of some 170,000 clones, more than 80% of them appearing once. Sequenced: PBMCs. All receptors derive from a woman aged 18-29 years in good health and CMV-seronegative.

The chain recombines TRBV18 with TRBJ1-5; perhaps TRBD1 as D (6 bases). The CDR3 loop spans 14 amino acids. Germline assignment: CDR1 KGHSH and CDR2 LQKENI. Trimming left V 3 bases short and J 4 bases short, with 10 bases between. The chain's CDR3 is CASSPQTGNQPQHF. CDR3 in DNA: TGTGCCAGCTCACCGCAGACAGGTAATCAGCCCCAGCATTTT.

The rearrangement links TRBV5-1 to TRBJ1-1; D may be TRBD1 (5 bases). The CDR3 runs to 15 residues. In germline, CDR1 is SGHRS, CDR2 YFSETQ. With 0 bases removed from V and 7 bases from J, the gap between germline ends came to 16 bases. DNA of the CDR3: TGCGCCAGCAGCTTGGAGGTAACAGGTGGAAGTGAAGCTTTCTTT. It encodes CASSLEVTGGSEAFF.

The V gene is TRBV9, the J gene TRBJ1-4, with D perhaps TRBD1 (6 bases). Germline CDR1 is SGDLS and CDR2 is YYNGEE. Trimming shortened V by 0 bases and J by 7 bases, and 10 bases separated the two germline ends. The CDR3 extends over 14 amino acids. This CDR3 reads CASSVGGLGEKLFF. DNA for the CDR3: TGTGCCAGCAGCGTAGGGGGGCTCGGTGAAAAACTGTTTTTT.

The genes are TRBV7-2 and TRBJ2-3; TRBD1 agrees at 9 bases. The ends lost 4 bases at V and 0 bases at J; junction bases unmatched: 5. The CDR3 runs 16 residues. CDR1 and CDR2 from the germline V gene are SGHTA and FQGNSA. For the CDR3, the DNA is TGTGCCAGCAGCTCCGGGACAGGGATTAGCACAGATACGCAGTATTTT. Translating gives CASSSGTGISTDTQYF.

V usage is TRBV2 and J usage is TRBJ2-5; D call uncertain. The germline V gene has CDR1 SNHLY and CDR2 FYNNEI. The CDR3 is made up of 12 amino acids. Trimming took off 0 bases at V and 5 bases at J, with 4 bases between the two ends. The CDR3: CASSEAEETQYF. The CDR3 DNA follows: TGTGCCAGCAGTGAAGCGGAGGAGACCCAGTACTTC.

The J gene is TRBJ1-3, the V gene TRBV6-5; 8 bases are a match to TRBD1. CDR1 is MNHEY and CDR2 is SVGAGI in the germline V gene. Trimming took 6 bases from V and 3 from J; bases not matched to a gene: 7. The CDR3 sequence is 15 residues long. The CDR3 here is CASSRYRGGGNTIYF. The CDR3 DNA follows: TGTGCCAGCAGCCGTTACAGGGGGGGTGGAAACACCATATATTTT.

This clone has just one count. This sequence joins TRBV28 and TRBJ2-7; maybe TRBD2 (5 bases). This CDR3 region has 19 residues. Trimming removed 4 bases at V and 0 bases at J, with 25 bases between. CDR1 MDHEN and CDR2 SYDVKM come from the germline V gene. CDR3 bases: TGTGCCAGCAGTTCAAATAGCCAGGCGGGTCCCGCTTACTCCTACGAGCAGTACTTC. It encodes CASSSNSQAGPAYSYEQYF.

The chain joins TRBV10-3 to TRBJ1-4; possible D gene TRBD1, 6 bases. The germline V gene has CDR1 ENHRY and CDR2 SYGVKD. The CDR3 loop spans 16 amino acids. Trimming cost V 10 bases and J 0 bases, with 18 bases left between them. CDR3 loop: CATGTTKKPTNEKLFF. The CDR3 DNA is TGTGCCACCGGGACAACGAAGAAACCAACTAATGAAAAACTGTTTTTT.

The chain has TRBV11-2 and TRBJ2-2; tentative D call: TRBD1 (6 bases). The CDR3 spans 15 residues. Deletions cut 5 bases from V and 6 bases from J, with 16 bases between. The germline CDR1 and CDR2 sequences are SGHAT and FQNNGV. DNA of the CDR3: TGTGCCAGCAGCCGAATTACAGGGAAGGCCGGGGAGCTGTTTTTT. Amino acids: CASSRITGKAGELFF.

This clone came up once. V gene TRBV30 combines with J gene TRBJ2-5; D is possibly TRBD2 (5 bases). The CDR3 extends over 13 amino acids. Germline assignment: CDR1 GTSNPN and CDR2 SVGIG (reference sequence). With 0 bases removed from V and 7 bases from J, the gap between germline ends came to 12 bases. The DNA for the CDR3 is TGTGCCTGGAGTGTCGTTGCTGCGGGGACCCAGTACTTC. This sequence encodes CAWSVVAAGTQYF.

V gene TRBV19 combines with J gene TRBJ1-3; 10 bases align to TRBD1. Germline CDR1 and CDR2: LNHDA and SQIVND (reference sequence). V shed 3 bases and J 0 bases; nucleotides not matched to a gene: 8. This CDR3 is built from 18 residues. The CDR3 protein is CASSIAGTGADSGNTIYF. The CDR3 DNA reads TGTGCCAGTAGTATTGCCGGGACAGGGGCCGACTCTGGAAACACCATATATTTT. Together with reference TRBV19 and TRBJ1-3, the CDR3 gives the full variable domain: DGGITQSPKYLFRKEGQNVTLSCEQNLNHDAMYWYRQDPGQGLRLIYYSQIVNDFQKGDIAEGYSVSREKKESFPLTVTSAQKNPTAFYLCASSIAGTGADSGNTIYFGEGSWLTVV.

This clone was recorded a few times. V gene TRBV5-1 combines with J gene TRBJ1-4; D might be TRBD1 (5 bases). This CDR3 spans 14 amino acids. Trimming took 0 bases from V and 8 from J, leaving 11 bases between them. CDR1 SGHRS and CDR2 YFSETQ come from the germline V gene. CDR3 sequence reads: CASSLGREAEKLFF. The CDR3, as DNA: TGCGCCAGCAGCTTGGGCAGGGAAGCAGAAAAACTGTTTTTT.

The CDR3 loop reads CASSSQKGQGNTGELFF. CDR3 nucleotides: TGTGCCAGCAGCTCCCAGAAGGGACAGGGGAACACCGGGGAGCTGTTTTTT. The chain couples TRBV7-9 to TRBJ2-2, with 9 bases matching TRBD1. Germline V gene lookup returns CDR1 SEHNR and CDR2 FQNEAQ (reference sequence). V shed 4 bases and J 1 base; nucleotides not matched to a gene: 7. The CDR3 extends over 17 amino acids.

The V call is TRBV7-9, the J call TRBJ2-3, with TRBD2 identical over 11 bases. CDR3 length: 16 residues. With V trimmed by 5 bases and J by 3 bases, 7 bases remained unmatched. Germline assignment: CDR1 SEHNR and CDR2 FQNEAQ (reference sequence). The CDR3 region is CASSRTGTSGTDTQYF. CDR3 sequence (DNA): TGTGCCAGCAGCCGGACCGGGACTAGCGGAACAGATACGCAGTATTTT.

This clone was observed a single time. The chain couples TRBV28 to TRBJ1-1; 8 nucleotides agree with TRBD1. This CDR3 region has 13 residues. V gave up 2 bases and J gave up 7 bases; unmatched junction bases: 3. Germline V gives CDR1 MDHEN, CDR2 SYDVKM. In nucleotides, the CDR3 is TGTGCCAGCAGTTTAAGGACAGGGATTGAAGCTTTCTTT. Its protein product is CASSLRTGIEAFF.

The rearrangement joins TRBV5-1 to TRBJ2-7; 12 positions agree with TRBD1. The junction had 11 bases not matched to a gene; V was cut back by 7 bases and J by 6 bases. This CDR3 has 15 residues. Germline V lookup: CDR1 SGHRS, CDR2 YFSETQ. The CDR3 is CASSGRGQGAGEQYF. CDR3 in DNA: TGCGCCAGCTCTGGGCGGGGACAGGGGGCTGGCGAGCAGTACTTC.

The rearrangement joins TRBV2 to TRBJ2-7; TRBD1 is a possible D gene (5 bases). Trimming pared 4 bases from V and 4 bases from J, leaving 20 bases between. In germline, CDR1 is SNHLY, CDR2 FYNNEI. This CDR3 spans 16 amino acids. CDR3 nucleotide sequence: TGTGCCAGCAGTGTTTCAGGGCCCGAGATATTTTACGAGCAGTACTTC. It specifies CASSVSGPEIFYEQYF. Full variable domain (outside the CDR3, taken from reference TRBV2 and TRBJ2-7): EPEVTQTPSHQVTQMGQEVILRCVPISNHLYFYWYRQILGQKVEFLVSFYNNEISEKSEIFDDQFSVERPDGSNFTLKIRSTKLEDSAMYFCASSVSGPEIFYEQYFGPGTRLTVT.

The J gene is TRBJ2-2, the V gene TRBV11-2; D might be TRBD2 (5 bases). The CDR3 has 16 residues. From germline, CDR1 is SGHAT and CDR2 FQNNGV. The V and J ends lost 4 bases and 0 bases respectively, with 12 bases between them. DNA for the CDR3: TGTGCCAGCAGCTCTCCCCGGGGATCGAACACCGGGGAGCTGTTTTTT. It codes for CASSSPRGSNTGELFF.

Points on this clone: This specimen includes other DNA sequences encoding the same CDR3. In DNA form, the CDR3 reads TGTGCCAGCAGCTTCAGGGGACAAGAGACCCAGTACTTC. This encodes CASSFRGQETQYF. The chain carries TRBV7-8 and TRBJ2-5; the D gene is possibly TRBD1 (6 bases). This CDR3 is built from 13 residues. CDR1 is SGHVS, CDR2 FQNEAQ, per germline. V lost 3 bases to trimming and J lost 2 bases, with 7 bases between them.

This chain uses TRBV19 with TRBJ2-5; 7 bases are a match to TRBD1. The germline gives CDR1 LNHDA, CDR2 SQIVND (reference sequence). The trim removed 6 bases at V and 4 bases at J, leaving 2 bases unmatched. The CDR3 runs to 12 residues. The CDR3 DNA follows: TGTGCCAGTAGAAGACAGGGAGAGACCCAGTACTTC. It codes for CASRRQGETQYF.

A note on this clone: This same CDR3 is encoded by further DNA sequences in the sample. This chain connects TRBV6-5 to TRBJ1-4; D not certain. CDR3 length equals 14 residues. Germline V gene sequence: CDR1 MNHEY, CDR2 SVGAGI. V was pared by 6 bases and J by 12 bases, with 20 bases between. The CDR3 DNA sequence: TGTGCCAGCAGCCCCGCACGCCCGGTTCTGGAACTGTTTTTT. This gives the protein CASSPARPVLELFF.

The V call is TRBV28, the J call TRBJ1-5; 9 bases map to TRBD1. CDR3 size: 14 residues. The germline CDR1 and CDR2 sequences are MDHEN and SYDVKM. The CDR3 region has the DNA TGTGCAGGACAGGGGTCCCTCCCGAATCAGCCCCAGCATTTT. It yields the protein CAGQGSLPNQPQHF.

This clone showed up just once. V gene TRBV15 combines with J gene TRBJ1-3; D is undetermined. Trimming removed 4 bases from V and 2 bases from J, with 12 bases in between. This CDR3 is built from 15 residues. Germline loops: CDR1 LNHNV, CDR2 YYDKDF (reference sequence). DNA of the CDR3: TGTGCCACCAGCATTGACAAGCACACTGGAAACACCATATATTTT. Its translation: CATSIDKHTGNTIYF.